A selection of T cell receptor beta chains follows, all from one sample in a study of early T cells in non-severe SARS-CoV-2 infection. TCRdb reprocessed the 5' RACE reads with MiXCR, giving one entry per CDR3 protein. The sample has over 70,000 distinct CDR3 sequences, around 15% seen once. Sequencing was performed on whole blood. The receptors come from an adult who was a healthcare worker with PCR-confirmed SARS-CoV-2 infection or an uninfected control (not recorded which). Both conserved end residues are part of each CDR3. Each record gives: CDR3 protein, V gene, J gene.

CDR3 protein: CASSFYQGTGYEQYF
V gene: TRBV7-2
J gene: TRBJ2-7

CDR3 protein: CASRKWAQGGNQPQHF
V gene: TRBV5-5
J gene: TRBJ1-5

CDR3 protein: CASSVFPQDTSYNEQFF
V gene: TRBV9
J gene: TRBJ2-1

CDR3 protein: CSAGDSVNYGYTF
V gene: TRBV29-1
J gene: TRBJ1-2

CDR3 protein: CASSQTLYEQYF
V gene: TRBV4-2
J gene: TRBJ2-7

CDR3 protein: CASSPRASSYEQYF
V gene: TRBV28
J gene: TRBJ2-7

CDR3 protein: CASSKGPGTSGDNEQFF
V gene: TRBV6-5
J gene: TRBJ2-1

CDR3 protein: CASSATGTSSSFGELFF
V gene: TRBV7-9
J gene: TRBJ2-2

CDR3 protein: CASSQSGLAGDGTDTQYF
V gene: TRBV23-1
J gene: TRBJ2-3

CDR3 protein: CASSLTSGPYNEQFF
V gene: TRBV7-2
J gene: TRBJ2-1

CDR3 protein: CASSNRANYGYTF
V gene: TRBV27
J gene: TRBJ1-2

CDR3 protein: CASSEAGGGPSTDTQYF
V gene: TRBV2
J gene: TRBJ2-3

CDR3 protein: CASSPGTGVNTEAFF
V gene: TRBV5-6
J gene: TRBJ1-1

CDR3 protein: CASSRDLSSYNEQFF
V gene: TRBV9
J gene: TRBJ2-1

CDR3 protein: CASSSQGAHGYTF
V gene: TRBV12-3/TRBV12-4
J gene: TRBJ1-2

CDR3 protein: CASSLVSPINEQYF
V gene: TRBV5-1
J gene: TRBJ2-7

CDR3 protein: CASSDRQVYGYTF
V gene: TRBV7-9
J gene: TRBJ1-2

CDR3 protein: CASSFSWTGTYEQYF
V gene: TRBV5-4
J gene: TRBJ2-7

CDR3 protein: CSVGLQGAREQYF
V gene: TRBV29-1
J gene: TRBJ2-7

CDR3 protein: CSATGLEEDEQFF
V gene: TRBV20-1
J gene: TRBJ2-1

CDR3 protein: CASSLAGTGEETQYF
V gene: TRBV7-7
J gene: TRBJ2-5

CDR3 protein: CASSLTGLSNQPQHF
V gene: TRBV19
J gene: TRBJ1-5

CDR3 protein: CATSGLRSSYEQYF
V gene: TRBV15
J gene: TRBJ2-7

CDR3 protein: CASSPPSPSYEQYF
V gene: TRBV18
J gene: TRBJ2-7

CDR3 protein: CASSSTGVKRDEQYF
V gene: TRBV5-1
J gene: TRBJ2-7

CDR3 protein: CSATTPLADLSYEQYF
V gene: TRBV20-1
J gene: TRBJ2-7

CDR3 protein: CASSLLVGAHQPQHF
V gene: TRBV12-3/TRBV12-4
J gene: TRBJ1-5

CDR3 protein: CASQPGLSVREQFF
V gene: TRBV15
J gene: TRBJ2-1

CDR3 protein: CASSLVATGGDTEAFF
V gene: TRBV12-3/TRBV12-4
J gene: TRBJ1-1

CDR3 protein: CASSRQGGGSYNEQFF
V gene: TRBV6-5
J gene: TRBJ2-1

CDR3 protein: CSARRQGDQPQHF
V gene: TRBV20-1
J gene: TRBJ1-5

CDR3 protein: CASSLSLTSGSNEQFF
V gene: TRBV7-9
J gene: TRBJ2-1

CDR3 protein: CSAPTGGVRNTIYF
V gene: TRBV20-1
J gene: TRBJ1-3

CDR3 protein: CASSEALNYGYTF
V gene: TRBV19
J gene: TRBJ1-2

CDR3 protein: CASSLPQARDFRYEQYF
V gene: TRBV5-1
J gene: TRBJ2-7

CDR3 protein: CSAFGGMNTEAFF
V gene: TRBV29-1
J gene: TRBJ1-1

CDR3 protein: CASSVTGRPSDEQYF
V gene: TRBV11-1
J gene: TRBJ2-7

CDR3 protein: CASSQDASVRVGAQYF
V gene: TRBV4-1
J gene: TRBJ2-3

CDR3 protein: CSARDGKPGLAGGYEQYF
V gene: TRBV20-1
J gene: TRBJ2-7